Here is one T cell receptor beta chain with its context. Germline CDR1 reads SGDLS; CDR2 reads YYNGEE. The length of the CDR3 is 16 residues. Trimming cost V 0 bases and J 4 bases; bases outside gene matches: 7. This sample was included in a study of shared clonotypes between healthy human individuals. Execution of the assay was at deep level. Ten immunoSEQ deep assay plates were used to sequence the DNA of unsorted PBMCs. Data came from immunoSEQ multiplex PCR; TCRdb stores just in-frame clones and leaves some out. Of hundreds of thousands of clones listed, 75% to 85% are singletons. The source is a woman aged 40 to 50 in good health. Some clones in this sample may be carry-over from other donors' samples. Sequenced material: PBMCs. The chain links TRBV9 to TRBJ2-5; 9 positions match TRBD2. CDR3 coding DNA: TGTGCCAGCAGCGTAGCTGCGATAGCGGGAGTAGAGACCCAGTACTTC. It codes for CASSVAAIAGVETQYF. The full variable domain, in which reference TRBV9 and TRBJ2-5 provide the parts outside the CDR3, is DSGVTQTPKHLITATGQRVTLRCSPRSGDLSVYWYQQSLDQGLQFLIQYYNGEERAKGNILERFSAQQFPDLHSELNLSSLELGDSALYFCASSVAAIAGVETQYFGPGTRLLVL.